The 5 T cell receptor beta chains presented below share a single source sample, sequenced in a study of somatic mutations in cytotoxic T cells in rheumatoid arthritis. The protocol was immunoSEQ multiplex PCR, while the TCRdb copy is restricted to in-frame clones and leaves out a portion. The sample consists of some 18,000 clones, 65% to 75% of them appearing once. Sequenced material: CD8+ T cells sorted from blood. The receptors were sampled from a man aged 55 to 69 in good health.

The rearrangement joins TRBV9 to TRBJ2-5; the match to TRBD2 covers 11 bases. Germline V gene lookup returns CDR1 SGDLS and CDR2 YYNGEE. This CDR3 spans 15 amino acids. Unmatched junction bases numbered 2, after V lost 0 bases and J lost 4 bases. CDR3 loop: CASSVVTSGGETQYF. The CDR3 nucleotides are TGTGCCAGCAGCGTAGTAACTAGCGGGGGAGAGACCCAGTACTTC.

V gene TRBV4-3 combines with J gene TRBJ2-3; possible D gene TRBD1, 6 bases. The V gene lost 0 bases and the J gene lost 1 base, with 8 bases spanning the gap. Germline-derived CDR1 and CDR2 are LGHNA and YSLEER. The CDR3 runs 15 residues. In DNA form, the CDR3 reads TGCGCCAGCAGCCAAGAGGGGGCGGGCACAGATACGCAGTATTTT. It yields the protein CASSQEGAGTDTQYF.

This clone has only a few counts. This sequence joins TRBV7-9 and TRBJ1-2; 7 nucleotides align to TRBD1. Germline V gene data show CDR1 as SEHNR and CDR2 as FQNEAQ (reference sequence). V was pared by 5 bases and J by 4 bases, with 13 bases of the junction left unmatched. The CDR3 spans 16 residues. The CDR3 reads CASSPWDSNPVYGYTF. CDR3 nucleotide sequence: TGTGCCAGCAGCCCATGGGACAGCAATCCAGTCTATGGCTACACCTTC.

The chain links TRBV9 to TRBJ2-5; D is possibly TRBD2 (5 bases). The CDR3 loop spans 15 amino acids. Trimming stripped 0 bases from V and 5 bases from J, with 14 bases between. Germline CDR1 SGDLS, CDR2 YYNGEE. The CDR3 loop reads CASSVEGAVRETQYF. CDR3 DNA: TGTGCCAGCAGCGTAGAGGGAGCGGTCCGGGAGACCCAGTACTTC.

V and J are TRBV7-9 and TRBJ2-4, with D perhaps TRBD1 (7 bases). The CDR3 is 17 amino acids. Looked up from germline, CDR1 is SEHNR and CDR2 is FQNEAQ (reference sequence). The V end was cut by 5 bases, the J end by 2 bases, with 19 bases between. CDR3 nucleotides: TGTGCCAGCAGCCCCCAGGGGGAGGTGCTCTCCAAAAACATTCAGTACTTC. It encodes CASSPQGEVLSKNIQYF.